Included here is one T cell receptor (beta chain) sequence, with context. Its antigen is undetermined. This sample stems from a study of T cells in Graves' hyperthyroidism and ophthalmopathy. RNA transcripts were the template for amplifying TCR beta CDR3 regions. First-round RT-PCR with HTBI primers amplified the TCR CDR3 region. TCRdb re-called the multiplex PCR reads through MiXCR, storing one row per CDR3 protein. Altogether a few hundred thousand distinct CDR3 sequences are present, around 18% being singletons, with the ten largest covering 15% to 19%. General study results and limits: Blood samples included most of the expanded thyroid clonotypes exceeding 0.001.

Uncontrolled infection, other autoimmune disease, pregnancy or lactation disqualified patients from enrolment. Extraction of PBMCs used roughly 9.6 ml of fresh peripheral blood. The sequencing input was blood. This TCR was sampled from a woman between 40 and 50 years old with Graves' ophthalmopathy.

This CDR3 is CASSPDQTGELFF. CDR3 DNA sequence: TGTGCCAGCAGCCCGGACCAAACCGGGGAGCTGTTTTTT. This rearrangement joins TRBV6-1 to TRBJ2-2; D unclear. Germline-derived CDR1 and CDR2 are MNHNS and SASEGT. V lost 6 bases and J lost 5, with 10 bases in between. This CDR3 comprises 13 residues.